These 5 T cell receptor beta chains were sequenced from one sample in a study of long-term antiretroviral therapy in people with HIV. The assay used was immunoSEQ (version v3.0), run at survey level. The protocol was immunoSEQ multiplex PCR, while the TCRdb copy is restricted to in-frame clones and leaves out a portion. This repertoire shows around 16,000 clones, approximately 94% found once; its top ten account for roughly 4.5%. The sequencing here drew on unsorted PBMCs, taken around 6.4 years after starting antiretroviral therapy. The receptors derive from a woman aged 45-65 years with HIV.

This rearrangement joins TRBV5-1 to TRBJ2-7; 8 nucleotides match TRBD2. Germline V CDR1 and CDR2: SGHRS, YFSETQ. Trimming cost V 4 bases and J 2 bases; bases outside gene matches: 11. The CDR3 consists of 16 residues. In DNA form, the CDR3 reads TGCGCCAGCAGCCCGGACAGCGGGAGCCTTACCTACGAGCAGTACTTC. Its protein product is CASSPDSGSLTYEQYF.

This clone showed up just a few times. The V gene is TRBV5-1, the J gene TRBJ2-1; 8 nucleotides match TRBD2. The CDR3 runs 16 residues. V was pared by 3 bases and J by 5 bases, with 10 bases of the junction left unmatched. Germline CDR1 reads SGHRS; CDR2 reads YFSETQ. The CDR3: CASSYRSTSENNEQFF. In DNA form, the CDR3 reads TGCGCCAGCAGCTACCGCTCGACTAGCGAGAACAATGAGCAGTTCTTC.

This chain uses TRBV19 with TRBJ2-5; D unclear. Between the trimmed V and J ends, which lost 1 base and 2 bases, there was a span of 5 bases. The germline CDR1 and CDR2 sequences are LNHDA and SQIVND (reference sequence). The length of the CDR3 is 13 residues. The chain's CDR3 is CASSIGRQETQYF. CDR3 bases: TGTGCCAGTAGTATAGGGCGGCAAGAGACCCAGTACTTC.

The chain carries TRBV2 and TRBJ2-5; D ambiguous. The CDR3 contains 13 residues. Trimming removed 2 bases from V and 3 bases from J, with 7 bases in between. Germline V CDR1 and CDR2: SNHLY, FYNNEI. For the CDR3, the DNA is TGTGCCAGCAGTGAATGGCAAAAAGAGACCCAGTACTTC. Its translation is CASSEWQKETQYF.

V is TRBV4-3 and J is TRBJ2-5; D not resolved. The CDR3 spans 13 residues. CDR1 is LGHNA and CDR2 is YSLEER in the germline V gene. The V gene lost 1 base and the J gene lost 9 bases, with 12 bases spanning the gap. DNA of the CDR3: TGCGCCAGCAGCCAAGCCCTCCCCGAGTCCCAGTACTTC. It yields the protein CASSQALPESQYF.